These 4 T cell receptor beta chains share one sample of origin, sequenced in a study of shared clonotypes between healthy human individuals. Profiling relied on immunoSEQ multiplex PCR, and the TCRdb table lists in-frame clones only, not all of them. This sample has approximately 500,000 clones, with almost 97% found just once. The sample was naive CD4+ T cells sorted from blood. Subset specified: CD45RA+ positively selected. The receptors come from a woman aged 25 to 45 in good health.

CDR3 amino acids: CASSESTSGTETQYF. CDR3 bases: TGCGCCAGCAGTGAGTCGACTAGCGGGACAGAGACCCAGTACTTC. This rearrangement joins TRBV10-1 to TRBJ2-5; 11 nucleotides line up with TRBD2. CDR1 and CDR2 from the germline V gene are WNHNN and SYGVQD (reference sequence). J gave up 4 bases and V 0 bases, and 1 base lay outside the gene matches. The CDR3 consists of 15 residues.

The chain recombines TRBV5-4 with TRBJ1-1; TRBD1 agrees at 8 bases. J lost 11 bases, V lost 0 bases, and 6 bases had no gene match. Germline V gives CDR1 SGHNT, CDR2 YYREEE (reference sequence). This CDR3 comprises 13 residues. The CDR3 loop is CASSLGRGLEAFF. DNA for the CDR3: TGTGCCAGCAGCTTGGGCAGGGGGCTCGAGGCTTTCTTT.

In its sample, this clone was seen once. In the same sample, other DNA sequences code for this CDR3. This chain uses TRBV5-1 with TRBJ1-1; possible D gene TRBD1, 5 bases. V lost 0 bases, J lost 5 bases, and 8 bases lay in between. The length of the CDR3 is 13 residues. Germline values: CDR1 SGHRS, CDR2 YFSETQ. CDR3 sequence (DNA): TGCGCCAGCAGCTTGGACGGGGGGACTGAAGCTTTCTTT. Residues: CASSLDGGTEAFF.

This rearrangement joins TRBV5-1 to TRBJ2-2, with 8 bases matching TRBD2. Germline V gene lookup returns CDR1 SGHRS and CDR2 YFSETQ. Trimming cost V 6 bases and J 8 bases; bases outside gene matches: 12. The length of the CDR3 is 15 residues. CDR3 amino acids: CASTVSAGDVGELFF. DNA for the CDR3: TGCGCCAGCACGGTGTCAGCGGGAGATGTGGGGGAGCTGTTTTTT. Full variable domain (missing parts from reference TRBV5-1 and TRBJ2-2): KAGVTQTPRYLIKTRGQQVTLSCSPISGHRSVSWYQQTPGQGLQFLFEYFSETQRNKGNFPGRFSGRQFSNSRSEMNVSTLELGDSALYLCASTVSAGDVGELFFGEGSRLTVL.